These T cell receptor beta chains were read from a single sample in a study of blood T cells in healthy people across ages. TCRdb itself ran the 5' RACE reads through MiXCR, one entry per CDR3 protein. The profile shows about 580,000 distinct CDR3 sequences, roughly 48% of them singletons. Sequences were obtained from blood. All receptors derive from an elderly man in good health. The CDR3 runs from the conserved cysteine through the conserved F or W. A D gene is named only where the DNA matches it firmly. The listing skips clone size in some rows; elsewhere it reads once, few, many or a size class.

>NA|TRBJ2-7|TRBV9|TRBD2
CASSVDATSRDEQYF
TGTGCCAGCAGCGTAGACGCGACTAGCAGAGACGAGCAGTACTTC
>NA|TRBJ2-5|TRBV10-3|NA
CAIGQVRGPAQETQYF
TGTGCCATCGGTCAGGTGCGGGGCCCAGCCCAAGAGACCCAGTACTTC
>few|TRBJ2-7|TRBV7-9|NA
CASSDTTGRGLLYEQYF
TGTGCCAGCAGCGATACGACGGGGAGAGGCCTTCTCTACGAGCAGTACTTC
>few|TRBJ2-7|TRBV6-6|TRBD2
CAGRTGLAAYEQYF
TGTGCCGGCCGTACGGGGCTAGCGGCCTACGAGCAGTACTTC
>few|TRBJ2-1|TRBV4-3|TRBD2
CASSQVRREGRNEQFF
TGCGCCAGCAGCCAAGTGAGGCGGGAGGGCCGGAATGAGCAGTTCTTC
>few|TRBJ2-7|TRBV29-1|TRBD1
CSVEARGSAYEQYF
TGCAGCGTTGAAGCCAGGGGGAGCGCCTACGAGCAGTACTTC
>NA|TRBJ2-2|TRBV10-3|TRBD1
CAARNPGQGANTGELFF
TGTGCCGCCCGAAATCCGGGACAGGGTGCGAACACCGGGGAGCTGTTTTTT
>NA|TRBJ1-5|TRBV4-1|NA
CASSQEISTASRPQHF
TGCGCCAGCAGCCAAGAGATAAGTACGGCGAGTCGGCCCCAGCATTTT
>NA|TRBJ2-1|TRBV7-9|TRBD2
CASSLGLAGHNEQFF
TGTGCCAGCAGCTTAGGTCTAGCGGGACATAATGAGCAGTTCTTC
>NA|TRBJ2-3|TRBV20-1|TRBD2
CSAREFGRGADTQYF
TGCAGTGCCAGGGAATTCGGCCGGGGGGCAGATACGCAGTATTTT
>many|TRBJ1-4|TRBV6-6|NA
CASSSAVIAGNNEKLFF
TGTGCCAGCAGTTCCGCCGTTATCGCAGGGAATAATGAAAAACTGTTTTTT
>few|TRBJ2-1|TRBV7-9|TRBD2
CASSLNTGGRGEQFF
TGTGCCAGCAGCCTCAATACGGGAGGACGGGGTGAGCAGTTCTTC
>NA|TRBJ1-2|TRBV18|NA
CASSPLGQTNYGYTF
TGTGCCAGCTCCCCCCTCGGACAGACTAACTATGGCTACACCTTC
>few|TRBJ2-5|TRBV7-2|NA
CASSSPTQGQETQYF
TGTGCCAGCAGCTCGCCCACCCAGGGGCAAGAGACCCAGTACTTC
>NA|TRBJ1-6|TRBV20-1|NA
CSAALTGSSYNSPLHF
TGTAGTGCCGCCTTGACGGGGAGCTCCTATAATTCACCCCTCCACTTT
>NA|TRBJ2-1|TRBV29-1|NA
CSVESGGGSDNEQFF
TGCAGCGTTGAATCGGGTGGGGGGTCGGACAATGAGCAGTTCTTC
>NA|TRBJ1-1|TRBV7-3|NA
CASGLATNTEAFF
TGTGCCAGCGGTTTGGCGACGAACACTGAAGCTTTCTTT
>NA|TRBJ2-2|TRBV4-3|NA
CASSQTERVAGELFF
TGCGCCAGCAGCCAAACCGAGAGGGTGGCCGGGGAGCTGTTTTTT
>NA|TRBJ2-2|TRBV6-2/TRBV6-3|NA
CASRPGPLGELFF
TGTGCCAGCAGGCCCGGGCCCCTCGGGGAGCTGTTTTTT
>NA|TRBJ2-5|TRBV9|TRBD2
CVSSLGLAGVETQYF
TGTGTCAGCAGCCTCGGGCTAGCGGGGGTAGAGACCCAGTACTTC
>NA|TRBJ2-3|TRBV6-2/TRBV6-3|NA
CASRSWGNTDTQYF
TGTGCCAGCAGGTCGTGGGGCAACACAGATACGCAGTATTTT
>NA|TRBJ2-3|TRBV28|NA
CASSLNVRSDTQYF
TGTGCCAGCAGTTTAAATGTTAGGTCAGATACGCAGTATTTT
>NA|TRBJ1-3|TRBV7-2|NA
CASSLGRTGNTIYF
TGTGCCAGCAGCTTAGGCAGGACTGGAAACACCATATATTTT
>NA|TRBJ1-4|TRBV9|NA
CASSVEPSNEKLFF
TGTGCCAGCAGCGTAGAGCCAAGTAATGAAAAACTGTTTTTT
>few|TRBJ2-3|TRBV12-3/TRBV12-4|NA
CASSPQDITDTQYF
TGTGCCAGCAGCCCACAGGATATCACAGATACGCAGTATTTT
>NA|TRBJ2-7|TRBV12-3/TRBV12-4|NA
CASSATGTSAYEQYF
TGTGCCAGCAGTGCGACCGGGACAAGTGCATACGAGCAGTACTTC
>once|TRBJ2-1|TRBV6-6|TRBD2
CASSDTSGGHEQFF
TGTGCCAGCAGTGACACGAGCGGGGGGCATGAGCAGTTCTTC
>NA|TRBJ1-6|TRBV20-1|NA
CSARRGLVGSPLHF
TGCAGTGCTAGAAGAGGGCTGGTGGGGTCACCCCTCCACTTT
>NA|TRBJ2-3|TRBV4-3|TRBD2
CASSQAFRGGGTDTQYF
TGCGCCAGCAGCCAAGCCTTCCGCGGGGGAGGCACAGATACGCAGTATTTT
>NA|TRBJ2-3|TRBV11-2|NA
CASTLGRGLGTQYF
TGTGCCAGCACTTTAGGACGGGGGCTTGGTACGCAGTATTTT
>NA|TRBJ1-1|TRBV6-5|TRBD1
CAVNRGNTEAFF
TGTGCCGTTAACAGGGGGAACACTGAAGCTTTCTTT
>NA|TRBJ2-6|TRBV25-1|NA
CASSHSSGANVLTF
TGTGCCAGCAGCCACAGCTCTGGGGCCAACGTCCTGACTTTC
>NA|TRBJ1-1|TRBV20-1|NA
CSAHGAFF
TGCAGTGCCCATGGGGCTTTCTTT
>NA|TRBJ2-7|TRBV20-1|TRBD1
CSARDPGTGGDEQYF
TGCAGTGCTAGAGATCCCGGGACAGGGGGCGACGAGCAGTACTTC
>NA|TRBJ1-2|TRBV30|NA
CARGRNLYGYTF
TGTGCCCGAGGGAGGAACCTATATGGCTACACCTTC
>NA|TRBJ2-7|TRBV30|TRBD1
CAFGQGYEQYF
TGTGCCTTCGGACAGGGCTACGAGCAGTACTTC
>few|TRBJ2-1|TRBV6-6|TRBD2
CASSYVAGGPVEAQFF
TGTGCCAGCAGTTACGTAGCGGGAGGGCCGGTGGAGGCCCAGTTCTTC
>NA|TRBJ1-1|TRBV9|NA
CASSGGPRSEAFF
TGTGCCAGCAGCGGGGGGCCACGCAGTGAAGCTTTCTTT
>few|TRBJ1-5|TRBV18|NA
CASSPLDRSQPQHF
TGTGCCAGCTCACCCCTGGATCGGTCTCAGCCCCAGCATTTT
>few|TRBJ2-7|TRBV27|NA
CASRGVSTYEQYF
TGTGCCAGCAGGGGGGTGAGTACCTACGAGCAGTACTTC
>NA|TRBJ1-1|TRBV7-9|NA
CASSAGGATNTEAFF
TGTGCCAGCAGCGCGGGGGGGGCTACGAACACTGAAGCTTTCTTT
>many|TRBJ1-2|TRBV7-2|NA
CASSPIFAAYYGYTF
TGTGCCAGCAGCCCCATTTTTGCAGCTTACTATGGCTACACCTTC
>NA|TRBJ2-5|TRBV5-1|NA
CASSFPGQETQYF
TGCGCCAGCAGCTTTCCAGGACAAGAGACCCAGTACTTC
>NA|TRBJ1-2|TRBV7-2|NA
CASSLIGVQDYGYTF
TGTGCCAGCAGCTTAATTGGGGTACAGGACTATGGCTACACCTTC
>NA|TRBJ2-7|TRBV20-1|TRBD1
CSARDAGTGRYEQYF
TGCAGTGCTAGAGATGCCGGGACAGGGCGGTACGAGCAGTACTTC
>once|TRBJ2-1|TRBV11-1|NA
CASRPGGTGNNEQFF
TGTGCCAGCAGACCAGGGGGGACTGGAAACAATGAGCAGTTCTTC
>few|TRBJ2-1|TRBV29-1|NA
CSVRGGSSYNEQFF
TGCAGCGTCCGCGGGGGCTCCTCCTACAATGAGCAGTTCTTC
>many|TRBJ2-5|TRBV2|TRBD1
CASNRQGREETQYF
TGTGCCAGCAACAGACAGGGTAGAGAGGAGACCCAGTACTTC
>NA|TRBJ1-2|TRBV7-2|TRBD1
CASSLATGSYGYTF
TGTGCCAGCAGCTTAGCGACAGGGTCCTATGGCTACACCTTC
>NA|TRBJ2-3|TRBV29-1|NA
CSVAWTGGTDTQYF
TGCAGCGTTGCGTGGACGGGTGGGACAGATACGCAGTATTTT
>many|TRBJ1-2|TRBV20-1|NA
CSARGLGTATNGYTF
TGCAGTGCTAGAGGGCTGGGAACCGCGACCAATGGCTACACCTTC
>NA|TRBJ2-1|TRBV20-1|NA
CSAPIGGNEQFF
TGCAGTGCGCCAATCGGAGGCAATGAGCAGTTCTTC
>NA|TRBJ2-5|TRBV5-1|NA
CASSTVTGLETQYF
TGCGCCAGCAGCACAGTAACAGGGTTAGAGACCCAGTACTTC